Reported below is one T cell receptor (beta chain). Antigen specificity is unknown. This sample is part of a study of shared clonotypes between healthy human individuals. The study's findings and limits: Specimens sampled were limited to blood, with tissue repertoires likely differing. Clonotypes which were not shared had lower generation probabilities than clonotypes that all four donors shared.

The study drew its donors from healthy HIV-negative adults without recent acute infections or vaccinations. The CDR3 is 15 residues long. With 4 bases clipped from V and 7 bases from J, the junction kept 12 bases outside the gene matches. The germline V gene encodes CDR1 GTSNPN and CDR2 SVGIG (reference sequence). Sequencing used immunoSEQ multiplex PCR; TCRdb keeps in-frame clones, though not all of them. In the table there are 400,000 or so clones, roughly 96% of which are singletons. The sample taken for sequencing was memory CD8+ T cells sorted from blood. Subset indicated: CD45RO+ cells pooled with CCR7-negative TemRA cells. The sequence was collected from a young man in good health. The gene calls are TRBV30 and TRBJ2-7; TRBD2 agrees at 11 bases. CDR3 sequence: CAWTSLTSGRGEQYF. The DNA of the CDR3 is TGTGCCTGGACTTCCCTTACTAGCGGGAGAGGTGAGCAGTACTTC. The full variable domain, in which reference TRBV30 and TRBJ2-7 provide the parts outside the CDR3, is SQTIHQWPATLVQPVGSPLSLECTVEGTSNPNLYWYRQAAGRGLQLLFYSVGIGQISSEVPQNLSASRPQDRQFILSSKKLLLSDSGFYLCAWTSLTSGRGEQYFGPGTRLTVT.